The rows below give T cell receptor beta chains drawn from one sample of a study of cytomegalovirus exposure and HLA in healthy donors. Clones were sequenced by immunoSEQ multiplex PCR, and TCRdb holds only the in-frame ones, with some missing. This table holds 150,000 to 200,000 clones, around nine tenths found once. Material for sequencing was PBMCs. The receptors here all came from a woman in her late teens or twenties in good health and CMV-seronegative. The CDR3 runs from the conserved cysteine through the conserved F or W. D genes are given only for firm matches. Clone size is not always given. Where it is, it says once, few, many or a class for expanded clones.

CDR3aa: CARSLVVLLLYNEQFF
CDR3nt: TGTGCCAGAAGCTTGGTAGTTCTCCTCCTATACAATGAGCAGTTCTTC
j_gene: TRBJ2-1
abundance: -
d_gene: -
v_gene: TRBV5-3

CDR3aa: CASKGVGQENTYNEQFF
CDR3nt: TGTGCCAGCAAAGGGGTGGGGCAGGAGAATACCTACAATGAGCAGTTCTTC
j_gene: TRBJ2-1
abundance: -
d_gene: -
v_gene: TRBV4-2

CDR3aa: CASSPQTGNSGNTIYF
CDR3nt: TGCGCCAGCAGCCCACAGACAGGCAACTCTGGAAACACCATATATTTT
j_gene: TRBJ1-3
abundance: once
d_gene: -
v_gene: TRBV5-1

CDR3aa: CASSTGYSYNEQFF
CDR3nt: TGTGCCAGTAGTACAGGATACTCCTACAATGAGCAGTTCTTC
j_gene: TRBJ2-1
abundance: once
d_gene: -
v_gene: TRBV19

CDR3aa: CAISEADSPHEQFF
CDR3nt: TGTGCCATCAGTGAGGCGGACAGTCCCCATGAGCAGTTCTTC
j_gene: TRBJ2-1
abundance: -
d_gene: -
v_gene: TRBV10-3

CDR3aa: CASSFLDREHWPQHF
CDR3nt: TGTGCCAGCAGTTTCCTCGACAGGGAGCATTGGCCCCAGCATTTT
j_gene: TRBJ1-5
abundance: -
d_gene: TRBD1
v_gene: TRBV28

CDR3aa: CASSQLAGIYNEQFF
CDR3nt: TGTGCCAGCAGCCAGCTAGCGGGGATCTACAATGAGCAGTTCTTC
j_gene: TRBJ2-1
abundance: -
d_gene: TRBD2
v_gene: TRBV7-2

CDR3aa: CASSLAAGANHGYTF
CDR3nt: TGCGCCAGCAGCTTGGCCGCGGGGGCTAACCATGGCTACACCTTC
j_gene: TRBJ1-2
abundance: -
d_gene: -
v_gene: TRBV5-1

CDR3aa: CASSTSATNEKLFF
CDR3nt: TGTGCCAGCAGCACCAGTGCAACTAATGAAAAACTGTTTTTT
j_gene: TRBJ1-4
abundance: once
d_gene: -
v_gene: TRBV7-6

CDR3aa: CASTLLGGTGIHNEQFF
CDR3nt: TGTGCCAGCACCCTCTTGGGAGGGACAGGGATTCACAATGAGCAGTTCTTC
j_gene: TRBJ2-1
abundance: -
d_gene: TRBD1
v_gene: TRBV5-4

CDR3aa: CASRAGTRLNSEQFF
CDR3nt: TGCGCCAGCAGGGCCGGGACTAGGCTCAACAGTGAGCAGTTCTTC
j_gene: TRBJ2-1
abundance: -
d_gene: TRBD2
v_gene: TRBV4-3

CDR3aa: CASSTGQGVAMNTEAFF
CDR3nt: TGCGCCAGCAGCACGGGACAGGGGGTTGCCATGAACACTGAAGCTTTCTTT
j_gene: TRBJ1-1
abundance: -
d_gene: TRBD1
v_gene: TRBV5-1

CDR3aa: CASSLDHASGEQYF
CDR3nt: TGCGCCAGCAGCCTAGACCACGCCTCGGGCGAGCAGTACTTC
j_gene: TRBJ2-7
abundance: -
d_gene: -
v_gene: TRBV4-1

CDR3aa: CASSLERRPYGEAFF
CDR3nt: TGTGCCAGCAGCTTAGAGAGGAGACCCTACGGGGAAGCTTTCTTT
j_gene: TRBJ1-1
abundance: -
d_gene: -
v_gene: TRBV11-2

CDR3aa: CASSYSAGGAFYGYTF
CDR3nt: TGTGCCAGCAGTTACTCTGCGGGGGGAGCTTTCTATGGCTACACCTTC
j_gene: TRBJ1-2
abundance: -
d_gene: -
v_gene: TRBV6-6

CDR3aa: CASSSGAGGQEDEQFF
CDR3nt: TGTGCCAGCAGCTCGGGAGCGGGGGGGCAGGAGGATGAGCAGTTCTTC
j_gene: TRBJ2-1
abundance: -
d_gene: TRBD2
v_gene: TRBV7-2